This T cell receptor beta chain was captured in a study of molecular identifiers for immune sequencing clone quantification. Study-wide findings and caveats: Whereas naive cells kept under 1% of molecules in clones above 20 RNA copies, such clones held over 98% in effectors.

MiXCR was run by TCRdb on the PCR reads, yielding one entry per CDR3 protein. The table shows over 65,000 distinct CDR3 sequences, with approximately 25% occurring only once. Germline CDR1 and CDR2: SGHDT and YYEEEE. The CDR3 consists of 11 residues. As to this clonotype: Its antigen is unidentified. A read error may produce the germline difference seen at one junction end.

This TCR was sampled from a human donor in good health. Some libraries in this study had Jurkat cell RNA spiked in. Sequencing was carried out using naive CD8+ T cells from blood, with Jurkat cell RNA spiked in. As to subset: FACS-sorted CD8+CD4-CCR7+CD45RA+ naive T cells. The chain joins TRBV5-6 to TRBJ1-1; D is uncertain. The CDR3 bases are TGTGCCAGCAGCATAGGACCAAATGCGGACTTT. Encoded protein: CASSIGPNADF.